The 10 T cell receptor beta chains in this list originate from one sample, sequenced in a study of PD-L1 blockade in urothelial cancer. The data were produced by immunoSEQ multiplex PCR, yet TCRdb's version contains in-frame clones alone and is incomplete. The sample includes about 49,000 clones, 60% to 85% of them seen just once. This sample's time point: pretreatment peripheral blood. The input for sequencing was PBMCs, taken around atezolizumab (anti-PD-L1) treatment. The receptors stem from a man in his sixties or seventies with urothelial cancer.

The rearrangement uses TRBV11-2 and TRBJ2-2; D perhaps matches TRBD1 (6 bases). CDR3 size: 16 residues. CDR1 and CDR2 from the germline V gene are SGHAT and FQNNGV. Trimming removed 7 bases from V and 6 bases from J, with 21 bases in between. The CDR3 loop reads CASTFLVGAGAGELFF. In DNA form, the CDR3 reads TGTGCCAGCACCTTTCTCGTGGGGGCTGGGGCCGGGGAGCTGTTTTTT.

This clone is a singleton in its sample. CDR3 nucleotides: TGCGCCAGCAGTGAACAGGGCACTGAAGCTTTCTTT. Its protein product is CASSEQGTEAFF. This chain joins TRBV10-2 and TRBJ1-1; a weak D match, TRBD1 (6 bases). CDR3 length: 12 amino acids. The germline V gene encodes CDR1 WSHSY and CDR2 SAAADI. V was trimmed by 3 bases and J by 4 bases, leaving 6 bases between them.

There are a few counts of this clone. The V call is TRBV2, the J call TRBJ2-5; D unresolved. Germline assignment: CDR1 SNHLY and CDR2 FYNNEI. CDR3 size: 11 residues. The ends were cut back, 7 bases at V and 2 bases at J, with 5 bases in the middle. The CDR3 bases are TGTGCCAGCACTAGACAAGAGACCCAGTACTTC. Its protein is CASTRQETQYF.

The chain joins TRBV5-1 to TRBJ2-7; tentatively, D is TRBD1 (7 bases). Per the germline V gene, CDR1 is SGHRS and CDR2 is YFSETQ. This CDR3 has 17 amino acids. V lost 4 bases to trimming and J lost 0 bases, with 20 bases between them. CDR3 bases: TGCGCCAGCAGCGCCAACCGACAGGGAGGAGTCTCCTACGAGCAGTACTTC. Its protein product is CASSANRQGGVSYEQYF.

This clone has just a few counts. The chain uses TRBV27 and TRBJ2-4; D ambiguous. The CDR3 loop spans 13 amino acids. CDR1 and CDR2 (germline): MNHEY, SMNVEV (reference sequence). V lost 1 base, J lost 6 bases, and 7 bases lay in between. CDR3 sequence (DNA): TGTGCCAGCAGTTTATTGTCTTCAAACATTCAGTACTTC. It specifies CASSLLSSNIQYF.

The V and J genes are TRBV11-3 and TRBJ2-2, with D unresolved. V lost 5 bases and J 2 bases, leaving 6 bases between the germline ends. Germline V CDR1 and CDR2: SGHNT, YENEEA. The CDR3 has 13 residues. CDR3 coding DNA: TGTGCCAGCAGCCCCTATAACACCGGGGAGCTGTTTTTT. It is translated as CASSPYNTGELFF. The complete variable domain, with remaining parts taken from reference TRBV11-3 and TRBJ2-2, reads EAGVVQSPRYKIIEKKQPVAFWCNPISGHNTLYWYLQNLGQGPELLIRYENEEAVDDSQLPKDRFSAERLKGVDSTLKIQPAELGDSAVYLCASSPYNTGELFFGEGSRLTVL.

The chain carries TRBV6-5 and TRBJ2-7; D is possibly TRBD1 (5 bases). The V end was cut by 5 bases, the J end by 3 bases, with 14 bases between. CDR3 size: 14 residues. Germline assignment: CDR1 MNHEY and CDR2 SVGAGI. The CDR3 protein is CASSPSTAGYEQYF. CDR3 sequence (DNA): TGTGCCAGCAGTCCCTCGACAGCCGGCTACGAGCAGTACTTC.

The J gene is TRBJ1-1, the V gene TRBV4-2; a possible D gene is TRBD1 (6 bases). The V gene's germline CDR1 is LGHNA and CDR2 YNFKEQ. The CDR3 sequence is 16 residues long. V lost 1 base and J lost 1, with 13 bases in between. The CDR3 sequence is CASSQAGGGGNTEAFF. As DNA, the CDR3 is TGTGCCAGCAGCCAAGCGGGAGGGGGGGGGAACACTGAAGCTTTCTTT.

V is TRBV4-2 and J is TRBJ2-1; the D is unclear. The CDR3 consists of 13 residues. V gave up 1 base and J gave up 9 bases, with 10 bases separating them. Germline V gene lookup returns CDR1 LGHNA and CDR2 YNFKEQ. DNA of the CDR3: TGTGCCAGCAGCCAAGGTCTAGATGGTGAGCAGTTCTTC. It specifies CASSQGLDGEQFF.

J is TRBJ2-3 and V is TRBV5-1; 10 positions match TRBD2. Germline loops: CDR1 SGHRS, CDR2 YFSETQ. The ends lost 4 bases at V and 0 bases at J; junction bases unmatched: 14. CDR3 length: 19 amino acids. The CDR3 DNA reads TGCGCCAGCAGCCCTAAGCTAGCGGGAGAGGAAGGCAGCACAGATACGCAGTATTTT. Protein: CASSPKLAGEEGSTDTQYF. The whole variable domain, remainder taken from reference TRBV5-1 and TRBJ2-3, is KAGVTQTPRYLIKTRGQQVTLSCSPISGHRSVSWYQQTPGQGLQFLFEYFSETQRNKGNFPGRFSGRQFSNSRSEMNVSTLELGDSALYLCASSPKLAGEEGSTDTQYFGPGTRLTVL.